This entry features one T cell receptor beta chain sequence. No antigen is known for it. These data belong to a study of immune evolution from preneoplasia to lung adenocarcinoma. General study findings and limits: From normal lung to invasive adenocarcinoma, top clone frequencies appeared to decrease. Later-stage lesions appeared to have more T cells, more diversity, less clonality.

CDR3 length: 16 residues. V was cut by 6 bases and J by 0 bases, with 18 bases left in between. Germline assignment: CDR1 SGHTA and CDR2 FQGNSA. Data came from immunoSEQ multiplex PCR; TCRdb stores just in-frame clones and leaves some out. The sample records about 41,000 clones, more than 60% being singletons. Resections took place in Japan or China from about 2013 to 2017. Macro-dissection enriched premalignant or tumor cells before nucleic acid extraction. Sequencing was performed on FFPE invasive lung adenocarcinoma tissue. The TCR sequence derives from a person aged 55-75 years with lung adenocarcinoma. The rearrangement uses TRBV7-2 and TRBJ2-7; weak D call: TRBD2 (6 bases). The DNA of the CDR3 is TGTGCCAGCAGACTTACCGGGACTGGGAGCTCCTACGAGCAGTACTTC. Amino acids: CASRLTGTGSSYEQYF.